Only one count was recorded for the clone carrying this TCR beta chain. What it binds is not known. Measured with immunoSEQ multiplex PCR; TCRdb has only the in-frame clones, and not every one. This table holds 130,000 to 150,000 clones, about 90% found once. The length of the CDR3 is 11 residues. Looked up from germline, CDR1 is MNHEY and CDR2 is SVGEGT. Trimming shortened V by 3 bases and J by 10 bases, and 7 bases separated the two germline ends. These data are taken from a study of T cell responses to AZD1222 COVID-19 vaccine. In the study overall: Researchers grouped second doses given at about 4 or about 12 weeks into one pool.

Overall study findings and caveats: The peak T cell response came first, and repertoires were sampled only after it. Possibly, clonal diversity was underestimated; donors were largely white British and included more females. The span of vaccine-associated CD4 TCRs extended across spike, with dominance at 160-218 and 743-854.

V gene TRBV6-2 or TRBV6-3 combines with J gene TRBJ1-5; D uncertain. This clonotype originated in an adult in good health. Source: peripheral blood, taken on day 0 of AZD1222 vaccination. In nucleotides, the CDR3 is TGTGCCAGCAGTTATCCTGACCCCCAGCATTTT. Encoded protein: CASSYPDPQHF.